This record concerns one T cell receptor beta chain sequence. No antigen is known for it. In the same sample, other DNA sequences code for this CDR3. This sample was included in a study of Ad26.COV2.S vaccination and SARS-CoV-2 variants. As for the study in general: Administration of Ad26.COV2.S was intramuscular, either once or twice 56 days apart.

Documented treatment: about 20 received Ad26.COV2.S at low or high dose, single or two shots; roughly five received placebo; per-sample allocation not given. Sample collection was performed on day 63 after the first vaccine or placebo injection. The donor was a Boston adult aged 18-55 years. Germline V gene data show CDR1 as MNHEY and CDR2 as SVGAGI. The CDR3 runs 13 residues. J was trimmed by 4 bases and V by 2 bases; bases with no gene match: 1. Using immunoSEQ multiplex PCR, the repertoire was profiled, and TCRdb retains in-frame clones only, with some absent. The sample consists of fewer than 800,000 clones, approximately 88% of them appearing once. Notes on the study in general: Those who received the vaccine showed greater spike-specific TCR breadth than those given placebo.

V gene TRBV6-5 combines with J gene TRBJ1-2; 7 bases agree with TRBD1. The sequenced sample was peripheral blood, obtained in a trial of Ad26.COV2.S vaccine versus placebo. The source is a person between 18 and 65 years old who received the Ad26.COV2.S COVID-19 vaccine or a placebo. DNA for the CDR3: TGTGCCAGCAGTTACAGGGGGCTCTATGGCTACACCTTC. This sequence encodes CASSYRGLYGYTF.